The TCR beta chain under discussion was sequenced for a study of T cells in Graves' hyperthyroidism and ophthalmopathy. The PBMCs had their origin in 8.5 to 10 ml of fresh peripheral blood. The germline V gene encodes CDR1 SGDLS and CDR2 YYNGEE. The ends were cut back, 0 bases at V and 4 bases at J, with 7 bases in the middle. The CDR3 spans 13 residues. A few counts support this clonotype. Amplification of TCR beta CDR3 regions was performed using RNA transcripts as template. During a first-round RT-PCR of the TCR CDR3, the HTBI primer set was used. TCRdb reanalysed the multiplex PCR reads using MiXCR and keeps one entry per CDR3 protein. The sample shows around 290,000 distinct CDR3 sequences, 15% to 20% of them seen only once.

Source material: blood. This TCR came from a woman in her fifties or sixties with Graves' ophthalmopathy. The chain recombines TRBV9 with TRBJ1-1; D gene uncertain. This CDR3 is CASSVGATTEAFF. The CDR3 nucleotides are TGTGCCAGCAGCGTAGGGGCTACCACTGAAGCTTTCTTT.